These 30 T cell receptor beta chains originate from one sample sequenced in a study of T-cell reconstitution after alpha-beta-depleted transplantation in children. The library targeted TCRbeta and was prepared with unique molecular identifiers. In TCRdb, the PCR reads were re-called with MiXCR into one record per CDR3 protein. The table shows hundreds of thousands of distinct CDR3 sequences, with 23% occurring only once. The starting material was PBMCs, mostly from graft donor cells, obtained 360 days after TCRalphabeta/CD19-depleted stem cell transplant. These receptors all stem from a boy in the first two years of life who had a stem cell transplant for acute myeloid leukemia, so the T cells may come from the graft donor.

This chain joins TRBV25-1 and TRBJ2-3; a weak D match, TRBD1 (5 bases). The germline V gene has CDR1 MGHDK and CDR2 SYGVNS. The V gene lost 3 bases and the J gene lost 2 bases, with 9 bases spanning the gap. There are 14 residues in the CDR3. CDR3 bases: TGTGCCAGCAGTGAGACAGTTAACACAGATACGCAGTATTTT. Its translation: CASSETVNTDTQYF. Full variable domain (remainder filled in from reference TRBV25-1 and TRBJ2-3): EADIYQTPRYLVIGTGKKITLECSQTMGHDKMYWYQQDPGMELHLIHYSYGVNSTEKGDLSSESTVSRIRTEHFPLTLESARPSHTSQYLCASSETVNTDTQYFGPGTRLTVL.

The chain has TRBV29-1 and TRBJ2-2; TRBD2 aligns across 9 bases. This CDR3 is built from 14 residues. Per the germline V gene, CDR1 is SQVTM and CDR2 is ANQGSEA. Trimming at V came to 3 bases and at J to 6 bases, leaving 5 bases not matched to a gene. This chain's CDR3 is CSVDPSGDSGELFF. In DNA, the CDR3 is TGCAGCGTTGATCCTAGCGGGGACTCCGGGGAGCTGTTTTTT.

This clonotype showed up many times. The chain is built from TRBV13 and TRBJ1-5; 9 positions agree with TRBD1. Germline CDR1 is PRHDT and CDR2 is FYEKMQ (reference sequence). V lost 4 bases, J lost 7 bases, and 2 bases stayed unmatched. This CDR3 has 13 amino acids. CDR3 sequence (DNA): TGTGCCAGCAGCTCCGGACAGGGGCAGCCCCAGCATTTT. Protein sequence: CASSSGQGQPQHF.

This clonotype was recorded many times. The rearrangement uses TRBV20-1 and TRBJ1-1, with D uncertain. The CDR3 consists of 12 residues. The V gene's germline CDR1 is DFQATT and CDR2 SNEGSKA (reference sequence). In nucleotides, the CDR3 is TGCAGCCCCCCCGTTGGACACACTGAAGCTTTCTTT. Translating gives CSPPVGHTEAFF.

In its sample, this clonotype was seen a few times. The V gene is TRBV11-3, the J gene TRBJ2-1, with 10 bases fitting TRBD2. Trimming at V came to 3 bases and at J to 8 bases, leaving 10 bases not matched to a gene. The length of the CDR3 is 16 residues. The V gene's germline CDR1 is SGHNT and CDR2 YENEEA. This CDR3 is CASSLGGSGGDHEQFF. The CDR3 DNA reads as TGTGCCAGCAGCTTGGGAGGGAGCGGGGGGGATCATGAGCAGTTCTTC.

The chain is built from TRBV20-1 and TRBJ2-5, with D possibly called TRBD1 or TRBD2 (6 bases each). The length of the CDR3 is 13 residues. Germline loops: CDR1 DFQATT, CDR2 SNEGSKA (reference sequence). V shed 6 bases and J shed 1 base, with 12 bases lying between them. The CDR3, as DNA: TGCAGTGCAGGCACGGGGGCCCAAGAGACCCAGTACTTC. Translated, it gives CSAGTGAQETQYF.

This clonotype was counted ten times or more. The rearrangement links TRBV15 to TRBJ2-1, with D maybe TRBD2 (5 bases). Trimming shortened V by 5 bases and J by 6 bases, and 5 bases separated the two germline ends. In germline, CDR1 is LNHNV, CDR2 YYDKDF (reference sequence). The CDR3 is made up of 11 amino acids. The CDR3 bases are TGTGCCACCAGCCGGGGCAATGAGCAGTTCTTC. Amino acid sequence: CATSRGNEQFF.

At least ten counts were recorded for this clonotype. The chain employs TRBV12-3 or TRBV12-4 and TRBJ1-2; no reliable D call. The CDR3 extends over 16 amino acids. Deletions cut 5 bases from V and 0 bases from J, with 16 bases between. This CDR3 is CASSPAEGEANYGYTF. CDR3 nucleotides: TGTGCCAGCAGTCCCGCGGAGGGAGAGGCTAACTATGGCTACACCTTC.

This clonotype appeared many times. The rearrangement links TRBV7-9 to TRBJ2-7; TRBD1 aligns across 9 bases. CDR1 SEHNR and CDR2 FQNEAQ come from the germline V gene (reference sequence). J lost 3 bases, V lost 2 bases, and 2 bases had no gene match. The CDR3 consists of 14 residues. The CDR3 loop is CASSLPGQGYEQYF. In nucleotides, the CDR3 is TGTGCCAGCAGCTTACCGGGACAGGGCTACGAGCAGTACTTC.

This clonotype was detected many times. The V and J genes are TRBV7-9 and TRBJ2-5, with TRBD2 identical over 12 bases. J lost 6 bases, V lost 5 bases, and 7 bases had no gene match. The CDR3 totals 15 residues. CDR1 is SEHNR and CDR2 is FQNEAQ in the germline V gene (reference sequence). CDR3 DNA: TGTGCCAGCAGCACCGGACTAGCGGGGACGAAGACCCAGTACTTC. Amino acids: CASSTGLAGTKTQYF.

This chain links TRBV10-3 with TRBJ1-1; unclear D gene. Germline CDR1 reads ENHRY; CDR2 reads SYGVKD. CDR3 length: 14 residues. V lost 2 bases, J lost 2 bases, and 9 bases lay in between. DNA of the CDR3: TGTGCCATCAGTGAGGGCAGGATTAACACTGAAGCTTTCTTT. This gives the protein CAISEGRINTEAFF.

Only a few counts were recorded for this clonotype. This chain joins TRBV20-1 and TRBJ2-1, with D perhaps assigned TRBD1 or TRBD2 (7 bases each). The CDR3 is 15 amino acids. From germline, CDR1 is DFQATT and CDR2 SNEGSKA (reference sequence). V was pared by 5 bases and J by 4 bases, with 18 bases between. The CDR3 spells CSAPRGGALYNEQFF. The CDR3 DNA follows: TGCAGTGCTCCCAGGGGGGGGGCCCTTTACAATGAGCAGTTCTTC.

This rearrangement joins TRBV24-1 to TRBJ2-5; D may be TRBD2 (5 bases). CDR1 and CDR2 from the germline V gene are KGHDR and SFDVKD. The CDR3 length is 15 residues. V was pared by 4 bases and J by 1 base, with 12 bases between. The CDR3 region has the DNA TGTGCCACCAGTGAAAAGGGAGTTGCCCAAGAGACCCAGTACTTC. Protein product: CATSEKGVAQETQYF.

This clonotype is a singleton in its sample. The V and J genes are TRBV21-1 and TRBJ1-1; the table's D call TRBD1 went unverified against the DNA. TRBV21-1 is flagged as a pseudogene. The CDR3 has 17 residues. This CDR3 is CASSRPDRDRVGAEAFF. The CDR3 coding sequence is TGTGCCAGCAGCAGGCCGGACCGCGACAGGGTTGGTGCTGAAGCTTTCTTT.

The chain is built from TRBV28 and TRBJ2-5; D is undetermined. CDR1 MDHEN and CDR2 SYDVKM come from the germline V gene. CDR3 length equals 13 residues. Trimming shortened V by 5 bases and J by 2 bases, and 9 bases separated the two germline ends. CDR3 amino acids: CASSLMRQETQYF. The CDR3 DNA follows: TGTGCCAGCAGTCTTATGCGGCAAGAGACCCAGTACTTC.

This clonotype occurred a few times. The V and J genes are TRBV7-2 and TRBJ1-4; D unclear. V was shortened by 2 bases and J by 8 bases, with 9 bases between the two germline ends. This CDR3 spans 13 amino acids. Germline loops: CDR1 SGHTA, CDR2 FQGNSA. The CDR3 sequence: CASSLRGGEKLFF. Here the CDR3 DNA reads TGTGCCAGCAGCTTACGGGGTGGGGAAAAACTGTTTTTT. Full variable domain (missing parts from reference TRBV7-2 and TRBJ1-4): GAGVSQSPSNKVTEKGKDVELRCDPISGHTALYWYRQSLGQGLEFLIYFQGNSAPDKSGLPSDRFSAERTGGSVSTLTIQRTQQEDSAVYLCASSLRGGEKLFFGSGTQLSVL.

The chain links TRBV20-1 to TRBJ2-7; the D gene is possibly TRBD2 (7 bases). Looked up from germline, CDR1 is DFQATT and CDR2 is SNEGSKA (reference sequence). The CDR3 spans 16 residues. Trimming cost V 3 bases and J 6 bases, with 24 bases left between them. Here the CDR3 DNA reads TGCAGTGCTAGGGGGGGGCAAGGACGGCGTTTCTCCGAGCAGTACTTC. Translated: CSARGGQGRRFSEQYF.

The CDR3, as DNA: TGTGCCAGCAGCCCACCACGGACAGCCTACAATGAGCAGTTCTTC. Translating it yields CASSPPRTAYNEQFF. The chain couples TRBV7-9 to TRBJ2-1; possible D gene TRBD1, 6 bases. The CDR3 runs 15 residues. V lost 5 bases, J lost 2 bases, and 13 bases lay in between. The germline CDR1 and CDR2 sequences are SEHNR and FQNEAQ (reference sequence).

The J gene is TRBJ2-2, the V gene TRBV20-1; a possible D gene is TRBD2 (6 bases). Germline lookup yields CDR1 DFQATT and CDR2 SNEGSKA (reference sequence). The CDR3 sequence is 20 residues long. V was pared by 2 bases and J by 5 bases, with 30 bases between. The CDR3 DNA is TGCAGTGCTAGATACCAACGGGACTTCTCAACAATGGCTGGGACCGGGGAGCTGTTTTTT. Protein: CSARYQRDFSTMAGTGELFF.

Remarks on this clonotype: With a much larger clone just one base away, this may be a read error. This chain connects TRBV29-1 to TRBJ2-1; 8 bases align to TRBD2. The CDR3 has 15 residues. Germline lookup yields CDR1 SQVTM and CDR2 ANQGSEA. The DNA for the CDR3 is TGCAGCGTCCCGGGACTAGTGGGTACAATCAATCAGCAGTTCTTC. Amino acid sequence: CSVPGLVGTINQQFF.

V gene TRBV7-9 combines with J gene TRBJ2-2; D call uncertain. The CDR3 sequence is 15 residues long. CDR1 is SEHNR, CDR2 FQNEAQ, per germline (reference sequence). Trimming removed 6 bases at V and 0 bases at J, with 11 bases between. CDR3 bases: TGTGCCAGCAGTACCCTAGGTCCGAACACCGGGGAGCTGTTTTTT. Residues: CASSTLGPNTGELFF. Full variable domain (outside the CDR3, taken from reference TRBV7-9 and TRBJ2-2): DTGVSQNPRHKITKRGQNVTFRCDPISEHNRLYWYRQTLGQGPEFLTYFQNEAQLEKSRLLSDRFSAERPKGSFSTLEIQRTEQGDSAMYLCASSTLGPNTGELFFGEGSRLTVL.

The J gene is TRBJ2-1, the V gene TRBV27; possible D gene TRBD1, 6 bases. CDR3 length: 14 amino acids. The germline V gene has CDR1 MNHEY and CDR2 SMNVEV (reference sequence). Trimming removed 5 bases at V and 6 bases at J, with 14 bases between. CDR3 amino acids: CASSHPGTFNEQFF. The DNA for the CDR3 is TGTGCCAGCAGTCACCCTGGGACATTCAATGAGCAGTTCTTC.

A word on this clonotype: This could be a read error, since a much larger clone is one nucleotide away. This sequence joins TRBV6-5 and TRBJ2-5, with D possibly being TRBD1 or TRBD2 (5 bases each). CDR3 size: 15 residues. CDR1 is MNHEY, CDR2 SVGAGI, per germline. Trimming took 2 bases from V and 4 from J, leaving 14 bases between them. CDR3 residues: CASSYGDLRGETQYF. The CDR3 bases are TGTGCCAGCAGTTACGGGGACCTACGGGGAGAGACCCAGTACTTC.

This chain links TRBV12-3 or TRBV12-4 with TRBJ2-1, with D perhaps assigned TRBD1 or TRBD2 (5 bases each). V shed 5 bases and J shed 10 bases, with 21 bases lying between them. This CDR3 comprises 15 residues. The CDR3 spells CASSRQGTAKQEQFF. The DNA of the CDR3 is TGTGCCAGCAGTAGACAAGGGACGGCGAAACAGGAGCAGTTCTTC.

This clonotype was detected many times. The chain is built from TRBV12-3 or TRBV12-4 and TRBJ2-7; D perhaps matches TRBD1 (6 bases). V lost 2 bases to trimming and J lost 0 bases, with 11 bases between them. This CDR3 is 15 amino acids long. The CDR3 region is CASSLQGPFSYEQYF. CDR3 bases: TGTGCCAGCAGTTTACAGGGGCCTTTCTCCTACGAGCAGTACTTC.

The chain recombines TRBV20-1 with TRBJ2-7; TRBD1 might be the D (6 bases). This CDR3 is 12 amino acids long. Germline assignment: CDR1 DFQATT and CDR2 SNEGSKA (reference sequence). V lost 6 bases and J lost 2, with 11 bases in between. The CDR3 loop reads CSAHQGPYEQYV. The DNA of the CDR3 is TGCAGTGCCCATCAGGGGCCCTACGAGCAGTACGTC.

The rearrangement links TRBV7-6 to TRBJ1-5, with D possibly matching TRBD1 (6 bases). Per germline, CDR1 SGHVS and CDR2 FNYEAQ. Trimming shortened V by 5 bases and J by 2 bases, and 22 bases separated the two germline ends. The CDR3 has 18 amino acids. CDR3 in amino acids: CASSVIGGPRGGNQPQHF. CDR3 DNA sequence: TGTGCCAGCAGCGTAATCGGGGGGCCAAGAGGCGGCAATCAGCCCCAGCATTTT.

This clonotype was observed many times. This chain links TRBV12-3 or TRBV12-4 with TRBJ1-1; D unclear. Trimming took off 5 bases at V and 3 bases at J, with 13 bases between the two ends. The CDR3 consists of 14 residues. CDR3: CASSLGLGHTEAFF. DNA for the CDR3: TGTGCCAGCAGTCTGGGATTAGGCCACACTGAAGCTTTCTTT.

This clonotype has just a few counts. CDR3 DNA: TGTGCCATCAGTGCCCCCCAGGGGGCCTACAATCAGCCCCAGCATTTT. Translating it yields CAISAPQGAYNQPQHF. The V call is TRBV10-3, the J call TRBJ1-5; the match to TRBD1 covers 8 bases. The ends lost 4 bases at V and 3 bases at J; junction bases unmatched: 8. This CDR3 is built from 16 residues. Germline V gene sequence: CDR1 ENHRY, CDR2 SYGVKD.

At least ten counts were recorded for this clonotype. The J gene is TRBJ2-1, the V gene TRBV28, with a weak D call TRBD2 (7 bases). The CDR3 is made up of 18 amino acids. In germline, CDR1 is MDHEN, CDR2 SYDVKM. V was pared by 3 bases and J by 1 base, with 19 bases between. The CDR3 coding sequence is TGTGCCAGCAGTTTCCCCCGGTGGGGGGGCCGATCCTACAATGAGCAGTTCTTC. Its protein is CASSFPRWGGRSYNEQFF.